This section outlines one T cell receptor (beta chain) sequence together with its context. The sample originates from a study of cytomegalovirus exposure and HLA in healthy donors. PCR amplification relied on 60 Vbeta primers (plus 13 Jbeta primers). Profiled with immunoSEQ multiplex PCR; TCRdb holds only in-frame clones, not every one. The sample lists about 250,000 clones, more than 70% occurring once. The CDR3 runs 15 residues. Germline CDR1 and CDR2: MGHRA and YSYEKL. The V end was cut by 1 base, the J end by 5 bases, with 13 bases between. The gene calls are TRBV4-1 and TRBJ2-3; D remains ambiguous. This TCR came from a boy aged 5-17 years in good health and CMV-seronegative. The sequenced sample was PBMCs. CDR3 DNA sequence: TGCGCCAGCAGCCAAGGAGCTAGAGAGGTAGATACGCAGTATTTT. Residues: CASSQGAREVDTQYF.